The clone carrying this TCR beta chain has only one observation. Between the trimmed V and J ends, which lost 3 bases and 2 bases, there was a span of 14 bases. This CDR3 is built from 15 residues. The germline CDR1 and CDR2 sequences are DFQATT and SNEGSKA (reference sequence). This sample was taken from a study of blood T cell repertoires in COVID-19. Across the whole study: The samples span acute and convalescent COVID-19 from the United States, Italy and Spain. PBMCs, B-cell-depleted T cells, or T cells provided the cDNA or gDNA that made up the material.

Original processing methods: From reference gene primer amplification, estimates of nucleated cell counts were derived. TCRdb keeps only in-frame clones here, not all; method: immunoSEQ multiplex PCR. The V and J calls and clone size were taken over from that table, and D and trimming were inferred from the DNA. Of 110,000 or so clones listed, over 65% were seen once; the top ten hold roughly 6%. Sequencing input: peripheral blood. The gene calls are TRBV20-1 and TRBJ1-5; D perhaps matches TRBD1 (6 bases). The receptor was derived from a man aged 70 or older with acute or convalescent COVID-19. The CDR3 here is CSASVAGVRNQPQHF. The DNA of the CDR3 is TGCAGTGCTAGTGTCGCAGGGGTCCGCAATCAGCCCCAGCATTTT.